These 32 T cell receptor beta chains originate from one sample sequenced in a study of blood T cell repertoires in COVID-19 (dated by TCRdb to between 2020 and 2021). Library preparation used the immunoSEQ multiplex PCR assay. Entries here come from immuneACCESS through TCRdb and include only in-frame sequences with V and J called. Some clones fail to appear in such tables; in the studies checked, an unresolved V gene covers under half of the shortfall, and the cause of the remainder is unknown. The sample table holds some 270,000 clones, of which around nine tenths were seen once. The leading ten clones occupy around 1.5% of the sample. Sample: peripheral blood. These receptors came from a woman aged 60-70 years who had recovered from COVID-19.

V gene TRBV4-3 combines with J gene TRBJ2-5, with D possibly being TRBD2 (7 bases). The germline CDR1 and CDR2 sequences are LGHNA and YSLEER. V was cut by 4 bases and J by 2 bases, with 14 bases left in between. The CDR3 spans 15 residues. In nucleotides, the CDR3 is TGCGCCAGCAGCCCCCGGGGGGCAATACAAGAGACCCAGTACTTC. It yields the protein CASSPRGAIQETQYF.

CDR3 region: CAIRGLNTEAFF. The DNA of the CDR3 is TGTGCCATCAGGGGGCTGAACACTGAAGCTTTCTTT. The chain employs TRBV12-3 or TRBV12-4 and TRBJ1-1; 8 bases line up with TRBD1. The CDR3 extends over 12 amino acids. V trimming: 10 bases; J trimming: 0 bases; junction bases outside the gene matches: 1.

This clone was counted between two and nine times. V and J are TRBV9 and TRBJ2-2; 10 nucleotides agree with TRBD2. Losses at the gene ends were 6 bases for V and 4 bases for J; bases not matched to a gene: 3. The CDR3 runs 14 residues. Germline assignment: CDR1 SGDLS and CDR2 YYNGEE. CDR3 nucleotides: TGTGCCAGCAAAGCGGGGGGGCGCACCGGGGAGCTGTTTTTT. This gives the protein CASKAGGRTGELFF.

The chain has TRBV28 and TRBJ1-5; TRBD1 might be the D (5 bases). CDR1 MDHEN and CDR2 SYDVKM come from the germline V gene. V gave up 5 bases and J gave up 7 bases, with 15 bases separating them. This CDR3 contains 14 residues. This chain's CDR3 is CASSRYQGWQPQHF. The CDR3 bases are TGTGCCAGCAGTCGTTACCAGGGATGGCAGCCCCAGCATTTT.

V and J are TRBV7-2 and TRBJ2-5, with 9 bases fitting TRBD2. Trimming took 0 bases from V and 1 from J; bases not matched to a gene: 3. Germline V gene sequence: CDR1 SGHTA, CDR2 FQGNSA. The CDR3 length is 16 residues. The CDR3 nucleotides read TGTGCCAGCAGCTTAGCTAGCGGGGGCACCCAAGAGACCCAGTACTTC. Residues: CASSLASGGTQETQYF.

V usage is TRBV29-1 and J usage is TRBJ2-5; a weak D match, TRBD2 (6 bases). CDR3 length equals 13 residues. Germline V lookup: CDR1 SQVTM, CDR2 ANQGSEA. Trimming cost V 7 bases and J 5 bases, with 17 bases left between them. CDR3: CSEKEGSAETQYF. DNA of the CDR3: TGCAGCGAGAAGGAGGGCAGCGCGGAGACCCAGTACTTC.

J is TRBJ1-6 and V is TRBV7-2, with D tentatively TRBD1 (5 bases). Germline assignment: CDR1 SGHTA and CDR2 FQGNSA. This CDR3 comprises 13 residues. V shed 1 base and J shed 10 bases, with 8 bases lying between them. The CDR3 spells CASSLGKGSPLHF. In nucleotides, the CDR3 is TGTGCCAGCAGCTTAGGCAAGGGGTCACCCCTCCACTTT.

The CDR3 DNA follows: TGTGCCAGCAGTTACAATCCAGGGAGGAATGGCTACACCTTC. It specifies CASSYNPGRNGYTF. This chain joins TRBV6-5 and TRBJ1-2; D possibly corresponds to TRBD1 (5 bases). The CDR3 has 14 residues. Germline V gene data show CDR1 as MNHEY and CDR2 as SVGAGI. Between the trimmed V and J ends, which lost 2 bases and 6 bases, there was a span of 13 bases.

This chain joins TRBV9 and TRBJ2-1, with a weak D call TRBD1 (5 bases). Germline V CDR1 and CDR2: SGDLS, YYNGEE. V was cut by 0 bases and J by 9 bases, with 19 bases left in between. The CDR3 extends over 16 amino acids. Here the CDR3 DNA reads TGTGCCAGCAGCGTAGGACTCATAGACCCTCAGGGTGAGCAGTTCTTC. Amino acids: CASSVGLIDPQGEQFF.

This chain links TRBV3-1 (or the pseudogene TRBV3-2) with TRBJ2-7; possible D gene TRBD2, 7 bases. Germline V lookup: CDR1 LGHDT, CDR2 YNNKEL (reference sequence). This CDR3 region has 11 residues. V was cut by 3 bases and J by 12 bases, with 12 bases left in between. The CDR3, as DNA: TGTGCCAGCAGCCAGGGGGGGCCCCGGTACTTC. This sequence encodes CASSQGGPRYF.

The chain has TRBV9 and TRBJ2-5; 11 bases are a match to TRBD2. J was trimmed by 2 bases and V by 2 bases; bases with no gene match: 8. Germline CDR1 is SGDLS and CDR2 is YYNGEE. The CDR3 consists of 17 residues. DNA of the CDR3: TGTGCCAGCAGCGTTTCTAGCGGGGGGATAGAGCAAGAGACCCAGTACTTC. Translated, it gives CASSVSSGGIEQETQYF.

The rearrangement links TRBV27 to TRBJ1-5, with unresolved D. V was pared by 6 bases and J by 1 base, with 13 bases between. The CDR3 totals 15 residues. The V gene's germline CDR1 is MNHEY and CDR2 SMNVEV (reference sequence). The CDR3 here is CASRRLGDSNQPQHF. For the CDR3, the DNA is TGTGCCAGCAGGCGGCTGGGAGACAGCAATCAGCCCCAGCATTTT.

The CDR3 DNA is TGTGCCAGCAGCCCAGCCGGGACAAGTAAGAACACTGAAGCTTTCTTT. Its translation: CASSPAGTSKNTEAFF. The V gene is TRBV7-8, the J gene TRBJ1-1, with a weak D call TRBD1 (6 bases). The CDR3 loop spans 16 amino acids. The germline CDR1 and CDR2 sequences are SGHVS and FQNEAQ. V gave up 5 bases and J gave up 1 base, with 17 bases separating them.

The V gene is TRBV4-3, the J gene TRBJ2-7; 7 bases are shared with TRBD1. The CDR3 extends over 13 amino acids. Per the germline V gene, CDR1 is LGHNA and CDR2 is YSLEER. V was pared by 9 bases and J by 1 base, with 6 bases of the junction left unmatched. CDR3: CASKDRHSYEQYF. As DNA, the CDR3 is TGCGCCAGTAAGGACAGGCATTCCTACGAGCAGTACTTC.

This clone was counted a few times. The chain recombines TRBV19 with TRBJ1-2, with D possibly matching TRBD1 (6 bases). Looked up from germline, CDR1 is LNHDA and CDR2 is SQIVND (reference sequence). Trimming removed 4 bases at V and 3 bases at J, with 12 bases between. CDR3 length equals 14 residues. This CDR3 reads CASSRGGNHYGYTF. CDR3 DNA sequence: TGTGCCAGTAGTAGAGGGGGAAACCACTATGGCTACACCTTC. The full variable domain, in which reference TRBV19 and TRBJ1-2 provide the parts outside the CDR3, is DGGITQSPKYLFRKEGQNVTLSCEQNLNHDAMYWYRQDPGQGLRLIYYSQIVNDFQKGDIAEGYSVSREKKESFPLTVTSAQKNPTAFYLCASSRGGNHYGYTFGSGTRLTVV.

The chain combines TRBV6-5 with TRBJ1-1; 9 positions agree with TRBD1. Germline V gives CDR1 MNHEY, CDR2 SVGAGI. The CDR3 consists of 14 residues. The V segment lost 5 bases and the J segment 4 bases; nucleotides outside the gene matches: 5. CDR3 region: CASSLGQGSTEAFF. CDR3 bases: TGTGCCAGCAGTCTTGGACAGGGGAGCACTGAAGCTTTCTTT.

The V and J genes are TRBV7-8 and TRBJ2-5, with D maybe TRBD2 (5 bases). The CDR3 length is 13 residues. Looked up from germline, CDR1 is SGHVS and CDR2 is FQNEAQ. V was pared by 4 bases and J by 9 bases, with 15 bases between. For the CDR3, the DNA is TGTGCCAGCAGCTCCCATGGACCGAGGGCCCAGTACTTC. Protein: CASSSHGPRAQYF.

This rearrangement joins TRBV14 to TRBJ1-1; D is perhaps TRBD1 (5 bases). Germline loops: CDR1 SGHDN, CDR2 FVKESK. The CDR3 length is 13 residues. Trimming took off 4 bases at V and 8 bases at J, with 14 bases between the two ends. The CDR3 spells CASSPLIQEEAFF. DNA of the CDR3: TGTGCCAGCAGCCCTTTAATACAGGAGGAAGCTTTCTTT.

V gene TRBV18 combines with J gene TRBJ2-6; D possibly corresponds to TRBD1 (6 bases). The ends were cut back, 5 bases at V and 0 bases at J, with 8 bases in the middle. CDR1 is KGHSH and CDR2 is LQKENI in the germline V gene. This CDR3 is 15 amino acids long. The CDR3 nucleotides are TGTGCCAGCTCAGCGACAGGCTCTGGGGCCAACGTCCTGACTTTC. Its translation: CASSATGSGANVLTF.

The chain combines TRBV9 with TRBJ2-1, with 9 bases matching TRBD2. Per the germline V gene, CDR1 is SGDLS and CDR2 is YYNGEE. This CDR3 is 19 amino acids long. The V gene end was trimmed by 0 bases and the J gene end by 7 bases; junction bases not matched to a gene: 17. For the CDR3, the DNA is TGTGCCAGCAGCGTAGTAGGGGTGGCAACCCTAGCGGGGTCAAATGAGCAGTTCTTC. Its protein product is CASSVVGVATLAGSNEQFF. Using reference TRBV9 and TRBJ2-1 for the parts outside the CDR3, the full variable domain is DSGVTQTPKHLITATGQRVTLRCSPRSGDLSVYWYQQSLDQGLQFLIQYYNGEERAKGNILERFSAQQFPDLHSELNLSSLELGDSALYFCASSVVGVATLAGSNEQFFGPGTRLTVL.

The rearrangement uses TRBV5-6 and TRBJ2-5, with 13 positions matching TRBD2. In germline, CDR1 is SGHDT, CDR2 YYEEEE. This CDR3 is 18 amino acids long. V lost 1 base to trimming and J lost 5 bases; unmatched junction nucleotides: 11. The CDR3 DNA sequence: TGTGCCAGCAGCTTGTGGACTAGCGGGGGCCATCAGTGGGAGACCCAGTACTTC. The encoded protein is CASSLWTSGGHQWETQYF.

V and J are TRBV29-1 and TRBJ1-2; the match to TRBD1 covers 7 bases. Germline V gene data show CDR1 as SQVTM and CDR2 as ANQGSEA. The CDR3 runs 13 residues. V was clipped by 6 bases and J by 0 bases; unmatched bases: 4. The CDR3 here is CSVGTATNYGYTF. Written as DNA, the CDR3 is TGCAGCGTCGGGACAGCGACTAACTATGGCTACACCTTC.

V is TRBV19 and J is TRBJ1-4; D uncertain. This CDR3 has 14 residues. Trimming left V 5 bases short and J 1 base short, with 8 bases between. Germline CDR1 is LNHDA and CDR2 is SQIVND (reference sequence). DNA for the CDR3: TGTGCCAGTAGTCCCCAGGAAACTAATGAAAAACTGTTTTTT. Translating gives CASSPQETNEKLFF.

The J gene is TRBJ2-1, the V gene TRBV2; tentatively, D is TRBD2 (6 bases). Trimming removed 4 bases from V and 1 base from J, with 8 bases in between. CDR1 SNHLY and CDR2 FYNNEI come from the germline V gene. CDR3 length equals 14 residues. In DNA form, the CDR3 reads TGTGCCAGCAGTGGGGCGGGGTCCTACAATGAGCAGTTCTTC. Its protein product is CASSGAGSYNEQFF.

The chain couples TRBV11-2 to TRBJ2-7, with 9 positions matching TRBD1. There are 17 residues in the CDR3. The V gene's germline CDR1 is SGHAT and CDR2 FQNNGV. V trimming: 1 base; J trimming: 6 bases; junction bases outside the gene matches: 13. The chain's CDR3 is CASSLVKQGALLGEQYF. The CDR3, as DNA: TGTGCCAGCAGCTTAGTTAAACAGGGGGCGCTTCTTGGCGAGCAGTACTTC.

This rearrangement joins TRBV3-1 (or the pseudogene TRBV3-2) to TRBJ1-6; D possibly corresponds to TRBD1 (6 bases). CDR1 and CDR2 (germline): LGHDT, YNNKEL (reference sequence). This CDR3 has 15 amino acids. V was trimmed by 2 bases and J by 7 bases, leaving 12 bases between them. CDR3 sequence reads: CASSQTRGWNSPLHF. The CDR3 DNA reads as TGTGCCAGCAGCCAAACGAGGGGGTGGAATTCACCCCTCCACTTT.

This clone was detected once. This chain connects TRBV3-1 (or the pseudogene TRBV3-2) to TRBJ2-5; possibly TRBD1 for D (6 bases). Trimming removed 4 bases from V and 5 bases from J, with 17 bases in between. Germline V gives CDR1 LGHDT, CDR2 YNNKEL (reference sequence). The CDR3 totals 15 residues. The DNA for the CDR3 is TGTGCCAGCAGCCTCCTGGCAGGGGTTGCGGAGACCCAGTACTTC. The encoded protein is CASSLLAGVAETQYF.

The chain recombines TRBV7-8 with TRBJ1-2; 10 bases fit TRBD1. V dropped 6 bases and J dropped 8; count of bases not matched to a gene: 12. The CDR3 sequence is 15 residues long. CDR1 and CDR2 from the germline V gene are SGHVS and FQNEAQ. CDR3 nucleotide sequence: TGTGCCAGCAGACCCGGACGGACAGGGGGAAAGGGCTACACCTTC. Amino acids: CASRPGRTGGKGYTF.

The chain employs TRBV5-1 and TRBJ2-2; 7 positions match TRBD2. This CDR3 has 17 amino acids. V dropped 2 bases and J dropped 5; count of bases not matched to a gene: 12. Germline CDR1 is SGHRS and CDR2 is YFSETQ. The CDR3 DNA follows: TGCGCCAGCAGCTTATATCAAGGGGCGCGGGGGACCGGGGAGCTGTTTTTT. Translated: CASSLYQGARGTGELFF. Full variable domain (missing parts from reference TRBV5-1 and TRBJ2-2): KAGVTQTPRYLIKTRGQQVTLSCSPISGHRSVSWYQQTPGQGLQFLFEYFSETQRNKGNFPGRFSGRQFSNSRSEMNVSTLELGDSALYLCASSLYQGARGTGELFFGEGSRLTVL.

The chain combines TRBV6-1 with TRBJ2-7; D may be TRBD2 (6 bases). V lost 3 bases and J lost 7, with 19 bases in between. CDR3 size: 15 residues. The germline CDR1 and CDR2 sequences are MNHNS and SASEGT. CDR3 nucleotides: TGTGCCAGCAGTGACCCCGCGCGGGAATCACTTGAGCAGTACTTC. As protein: CASSDPARESLEQYF.

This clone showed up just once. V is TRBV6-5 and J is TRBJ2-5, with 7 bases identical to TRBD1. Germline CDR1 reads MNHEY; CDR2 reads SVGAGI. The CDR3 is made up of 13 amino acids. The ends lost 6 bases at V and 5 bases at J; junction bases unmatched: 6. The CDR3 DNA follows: TGTGCCAGCAGGATGACAGGGCGCGAGACCCAGTACTTC. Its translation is CASRMTGRETQYF.

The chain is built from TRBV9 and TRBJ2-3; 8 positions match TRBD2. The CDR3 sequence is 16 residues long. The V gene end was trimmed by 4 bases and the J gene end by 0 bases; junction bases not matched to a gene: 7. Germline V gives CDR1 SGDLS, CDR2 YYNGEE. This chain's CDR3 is CASSRTSRTSTDTQYF. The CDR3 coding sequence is TGTGCCAGCAGCCGGACTAGCCGAACTAGCACAGATACGCAGTATTTT.